This TCR beta chain was documented in a study of regulatory T cells. Every patient with CD3G deficiency had evidence of autoimmunity. Notes on the study in general: In patients, unique TRB V-J pairs were restricted and V/J usage skewed, especially in Tregs. Hydrophobic residues at CDR3 positions 6 and 7 were enriched in conventional CD4+ T cells of CD3G-deficient patients.

V was clipped by 2 bases and J by 2 bases, with 5 bases between them. This CDR3 is 12 amino acids long. The V gene's germline CDR1 is GTSNPN and CDR2 SVGIG (reference sequence). The PCR used 52 TRBV and 13 TRBJ primers. The assay was immunoSEQ multiplex PCR, and TCRdb's table has in-frame clones only and misses some. The table has about 35,000 clones, roughly 90% seen once. As to this clone: Its specificity is unknown.

The sample taken for sequencing was conventional CD4+ T cells sorted from blood. This TCR was recovered from a person aged 18 to 30 with CD3G deficiency. The gene calls are TRBV30 and TRBJ2-3, with D unclear. CDR3 in amino acids: CAWSKDTDTQYF. CDR3 coding DNA: TGTGCCTGGAGTAAGGACACAGATACGCAGTATTTT.